This record covers a single TCR beta chain. The antigen remains unidentified. The sample is drawn from a study of OX40 agonist ivuxolimab in advanced cancers. Libraries were prepared by immunoSEQ multiplex PCR; TCRdb keeps only in-frame clonotypes and omits some of them. The data contain some 97,000 clones, around 90% of them singletons. Study-level points and caveats: There was clonal expansion of CD4+ and CD8+ blood T cells by week 6 at 0.1 to 3.0 mg/kg.

The CDR3 length is 15 residues. The germline V and J ends were trimmed by 1 base and 0 bases, with 10 bases remaining between them. Germline lookup yields CDR1 LNHNV and CDR2 YYDKDF (reference sequence). With autoimmune disease history or systemic immunosuppression, patients were excluded. The source is an adult with an advanced solid tumor such as melanoma, head and neck, liver or kidney cancer. The V and J genes are TRBV15 and TRBJ2-7; perhaps TRBD2 as D (5 bases). This sample comprised CD4+ or CD8+ T cells sorted from blood, obtained in a trial of the OX40 agonist ivuxolimab. The CDR3 nucleotides read TGTGCCACCAGCAGAGGAAGCGGAATCTCCTACGAGCAGTACTTC. Translating it yields CATSRGSGISYEQYF.